One sample yielded the 31 T cell receptor beta chains listed below, sequenced in a study of blood T cell repertoires in COVID-19. Clones were read by immunoSEQ multiplex PCR, and TCRdb kept only the in-frame ones, dropping some. Of about 59,000 clones in the sample, almost 80% are singletons; the top ten hold roughly an eighth. Sequenced sample: peripheral blood. The receptor source for this set is a man older than 75 with acute or convalescent COVID-19.

The rearrangement uses TRBV10-1 and TRBJ1-1; D unresolved. This CDR3 spans 13 amino acids. V gave up 4 bases and J gave up 6 bases, with 12 bases separating them. Germline CDR1 reads WNHNN; CDR2 reads SYGVQD (reference sequence). The DNA of the CDR3 is TGCGCCAGCAGTGCGGGGATTTGGGCTGAAGCTTTCTTT. Protein sequence: CASSAGIWAEAFF.

J is TRBJ1-1 and V is TRBV5-6; D call uncertain. V was cut by 0 bases and J by 7 bases, with 10 bases left in between. The germline V gene encodes CDR1 SGHDT and CDR2 YYEEEE. The CDR3 runs 13 residues. CDR3 coding DNA: TGTGCCAGCAGCTTGGTTGATAGGAGTGAAGCTTTCTTT. Translating it yields CASSLVDRSEAFF. Full variable domain (missing parts from reference TRBV5-6 and TRBJ1-1): DAGVTQSPTHLIKTRGQQVTLRCSPKSGHDTVSWYQQALGQGPQFIFQYYEEEERQRGNFPDRFSGHQFPNYSSELNVNALLLGDSALYLCASSLVDRSEAFFGQGTRLTVV.

The chain couples TRBV7-9 to TRBJ1-1; no reliable D call. Germline CDR1 SEHNR, CDR2 FQNEAQ (reference sequence). Trimming left V 2 bases short and J 4 bases short, with 11 bases between. The CDR3 runs to 14 residues. The CDR3, as DNA: TGTGCCAGCAGCTTACTCCCGGGTTTCACTGAAGCTTTCTTT. Its translation: CASSLLPGFTEAFF. The full variable domain, in which reference TRBV7-9 and TRBJ1-1 provide the parts outside the CDR3, is DTGVSQNPRHKITKRGQNVTFRCDPISEHNRLYWYRQTLGQGPEFLTYFQNEAQLEKSRLLSDRFSAERPKGSFSTLEIQRTEQGDSAMYLCASSLLPGFTEAFFGQGTRLTVV.

The chain has TRBV5-4 and TRBJ2-7; TRBD2 aligns across 14 bases. With 4 bases clipped from V and 1 base from J, the junction kept 4 bases outside the gene matches. Per the germline V gene, CDR1 is SGHNT and CDR2 is YYREEE (reference sequence). This CDR3 contains 16 residues. This CDR3 reads CASSLGTSGGSYEQYF. CDR3 DNA sequence: TGTGCCAGCAGCCTCGGGACTAGCGGGGGATCCTACGAGCAGTACTTC.

The V call is TRBV12-5, the J call TRBJ2-3; weak D call: TRBD1 (6 bases). Per germline, CDR1 LGHNT and CDR2 FRNRAP. The V and J ends lost 0 bases and 13 bases respectively, with 14 bases between them. CDR3 size: 13 residues. CDR3 in DNA: TGTGCTAGTGGTTTGGTACTTCAGGGGCCAGAGTATTTT. Residues: CASGLVLQGPEYF. The full variable domain, in which reference TRBV12-5 and TRBJ2-3 provide the parts outside the CDR3, is DARVTQTPRHKVTEMGQEVTMRCQPILGHNTVFWYRQTMMQGLELLAYFRNRAPLDDSGMPKDRFSAEMPDATLATLKIQPSEPRDSAVYFCASGLVLQGPEYFGPGTRLTVL.

This clone showed up just a few times. The rearrangement links TRBV10-1 to TRBJ2-7; TRBD2 agrees at 10 bases. V gave up 6 bases and J gave up 3 bases; unmatched junction bases: 5. CDR1 and CDR2 (germline): WNHNN, SYGVQD (reference sequence). The CDR3 contains 14 residues. DNA for the CDR3: TGCGCCAGCAGCGCTAGCGGGAGTAGCTACGAGCAGTACTTC. This codes for CASSASGSSYEQYF.

The V call is TRBV29-1, the J call TRBJ2-7, with 7 positions matching TRBD1. This CDR3 region has 12 residues. Germline V CDR1 and CDR2: SQVTM, ANQGSEA. The V and J ends lost 7 bases and 2 bases, in that order; junction bases with no gene match: 5. CDR3 sequence reads: CSAGTATYEQYF. DNA of the CDR3: TGCAGCGCCGGGACAGCCACCTACGAGCAGTACTTC.

This chain connects TRBV5-6 to TRBJ1-2; 9 positions match TRBD1. The trim removed 4 bases at V and 4 bases at J, leaving 11 bases unmatched. The CDR3 spans 16 residues. Germline CDR1 reads SGHDT; CDR2 reads YYEEEE. CDR3 DNA: TGTGCCAGCAGCGGGGACAGGGTGAGGGTTTCCTATGGCTACACCTTC. Its protein is CASSGDRVRVSYGYTF.

Here the CDR3 reads CASSNSQGNTEAFF. CDR3 DNA: TGCGCCAGCAGCAATTCACAGGGAAACACTGAAGCTTTCTTT. The chain couples TRBV10-2 to TRBJ1-1; D may be TRBD1 (6 bases). The CDR3 consists of 14 residues. The germline gives CDR1 WSHSY, CDR2 SAAADI. V was cut by 6 bases and J by 2 bases, with 13 bases left in between.

This clone came up a few times. V and J are TRBV11-3 and TRBJ2-1, with D unclear. Trimming shortened V by 0 bases and J by 1 base, and 16 bases separated the two germline ends. Germline V gene lookup returns CDR1 SGHNT and CDR2 YENEEA. CDR3 length equals 18 residues. The CDR3 nucleotides read TGTGCCAGCAGCTTAGACAGTATTGGGCGTACTTCCTACAATGAGCAGTTCTTC. Translation gives CASSLDSIGRTSYNEQFF.

This clone was counted only a few times. The chain employs TRBV7-2 and TRBJ1-2; D is possibly TRBD1 (5 bases). V lost 1 base and J 9 bases, leaving 9 bases between the germline ends. Germline V gene lookup returns CDR1 SGHTA and CDR2 FQGNSA. The CDR3 is made up of 12 amino acids. CDR3 loop: CASSLVGESYTF. CDR3 sequence (DNA): TGTGCCAGCAGCTTAGTAGGGGAAAGCTACACCTTC.

The chain carries TRBV28 and TRBJ2-7; unclear D gene. This CDR3 has 12 amino acids. Trimming left V 3 bases short and J 2 bases short, with 5 bases between. Germline lookup yields CDR1 MDHEN and CDR2 SYDVKM. Here the CDR3 DNA reads TGTGCCAGCAGTTTCTACCCCTACGAGCAGTACTTC. It translates to CASSFYPYEQYF.

This clone showed up just once. The chain is built from TRBV7-2 and TRBJ2-1, with 8 nucleotides matching TRBD2. The CDR3 contains 15 residues. Germline trimming cut 5 bases from V and 1 base from J; bases unmatched to any gene: 4. In germline, CDR1 is SGHTA, CDR2 FQGNSA. Here the CDR3 DNA reads TGTGCCAGCAGCACCGGGAGGGCTTCCTACAATGAGCAGTTCTTC. It yields the protein CASSTGRASYNEQFF.

This rearrangement joins TRBV7-2 to TRBJ2-2; D is uncertain. CDR1 and CDR2 (germline): SGHTA, FQGNSA. V gave up 1 base and J gave up 5 bases, with 5 bases separating them. The CDR3 sequence is 13 residues long. CDR3 residues: CASSLEQTGELFF. CDR3 DNA sequence: TGTGCCAGCAGCTTAGAACAAACCGGGGAGCTGTTTTTT.

V is TRBV4-2 and J is TRBJ2-1; TRBD2 aligns across 8 bases. The CDR3 loop spans 16 amino acids. The V and J ends lost 0 bases and 7 bases, in that order; junction bases with no gene match: 8. Germline-derived CDR1 and CDR2 are LGHNA and YNFKEQ. CDR3 sequence (DNA): TGTGCCAGCAGCCAAGATGGCGGGGGGCTACCAAATGAGCAGTTCTTC. Its translation: CASSQDGGGLPNEQFF.

Of note for this clone: Different DNA sequences within this sample yield the same CDR3. The chain employs TRBV6-1 and TRBJ2-1; TRBD2 agrees at 14 bases. The trim removed 0 bases at V and 5 bases at J, leaving 3 bases unmatched. CDR3 size: 17 residues. Germline V gene data show CDR1 as MNHNS and CDR2 as SASEGT. CDR3 DNA sequence: TGTGCCAGCAGTGAAGCCCGACTAGCGGGGGGGGACAATGAGCAGTTCTTC. It codes for CASSEARLAGGDNEQFF.

CDR3 loop: CASVFGGYGNQPQHF. For the CDR3, the DNA is TGTGCTAGTGTCTTCGGGGGTTATGGCAATCAGCCCCAGCATTTT. This chain uses TRBV12-5 with TRBJ1-5; D might be TRBD1 (5 bases). This CDR3 has 15 amino acids. V dropped 7 bases and J dropped 2 bases, with 15 bases sitting between them. Germline lookup yields CDR1 LGHNT and CDR2 FRNRAP.

The genes are TRBV10-1 and TRBJ2-1; 14 nucleotides match TRBD2. Trimming at V came to 5 bases and at J to 0 bases, leaving 12 bases not matched to a gene. Germline V lookup: CDR1 WNHNN, CDR2 SYGVQD (reference sequence). This CDR3 region has 20 residues. The CDR3 sequence: CASSPWTSGRSLSSYNEQFF. The DNA of the CDR3 is TGCGCCAGCAGTCCCTGGACTAGCGGGAGGTCCCTTAGCTCCTACAATGAGCAGTTCTTC.

DNA for the CDR3: TGTGCCAGCAGTTTTCAGGAAAATCAGCCCCAGCATTTT. Translated: CASSFQENQPQHF. The gene calls are TRBV6-6 and TRBJ1-5; unclear D gene. CDR3 size: 13 residues. V was clipped by 4 bases and J by 4 bases, with 8 bases between them. From germline, CDR1 is MNHNY and CDR2 SVGAGI (reference sequence).

The chain joins TRBV7-8 to TRBJ2-3; 8 positions match TRBD2. Germline V gene data show CDR1 as SGHVS and CDR2 as FQNEAQ. Germline trimming cut 5 bases from V and 0 bases from J; bases unmatched to any gene: 1. CDR3 length: 14 amino acids. The CDR3 loop reads CASSPGGSTDTQYF. Written as DNA, the CDR3 is TGTGCCAGCAGCCCGGGGGGGAGCACAGATACGCAGTATTTT.

The chain is built from TRBV19 and TRBJ1-4; no definite D call. The CDR3 extends over 15 amino acids. Germline V gene sequence: CDR1 LNHDA, CDR2 SQIVND (reference sequence). Trimming removed 5 bases from V and 10 bases from J, with 20 bases in between. The CDR3 DNA sequence: TGTGCCAGTAGTCCCCGACTGGCTGCTTTCGGAAAACTGTTTTTT. It encodes CASSPRLAAFGKLFF.

The chain recombines TRBV10-3 with TRBJ1-2, with D uncertain. CDR3 length: 14 amino acids. Germline V lookup: CDR1 ENHRY, CDR2 SYGVKD. Trimming shortened V by 10 bases and J by 0 bases, and 15 bases separated the two germline ends. The CDR3 here is CASESSLTNYGYTF. CDR3 bases: TGTGCCAGCGAAAGCTCACTAACTAACTATGGCTACACCTTC.

This clone has a handful of counts. This chain uses TRBV9 with TRBJ2-3; the match to TRBD1 covers 10 bases. The CDR3 is 16 residues long. Unmatched junction bases numbered 6, after V lost 1 base and J lost 4 bases. Germline lookup yields CDR1 SGDLS and CDR2 YYNGEE. The CDR3 loop is CASSVSPGQGSDTQYF. CDR3 DNA: TGTGCCAGCAGCGTATCTCCGGGACAGGGGTCAGATACGCAGTATTTT.

The chain carries TRBV9 and TRBJ2-1; TRBD1 matches 10 bases. Germline-derived CDR1 and CDR2 are SGDLS and YYNGEE. The CDR3 sequence is 16 residues long. The J segment lost 2 bases and the V segment lost 3 bases, leaving 5 bases of the junction unmatched. The CDR3 here is CASSARTGGTYNEQFF. Written as DNA, the CDR3 is TGTGCCAGCAGCGCCCGGACAGGGGGTACCTACAATGAGCAGTTCTTC.

The chain uses TRBV19 and TRBJ2-2, with TRBD1 as a possible D gene (6 bases). From germline, CDR1 is LNHDA and CDR2 SQIVND (reference sequence). The CDR3 is 15 amino acids. V was clipped by 7 bases and J by 4 bases, with 16 bases between them. CDR3 sequence (DNA): TGTGCCAGTACTTCAGGGGTTACGCTCACCGGGGAGCTGTTTTTT. This encodes CASTSGVTLTGELFF. Full variable domain (missing parts from reference TRBV19 and TRBJ2-2): DGGITQSPKYLFRKEGQNVTLSCEQNLNHDAMYWYRQDPGQGLRLIYYSQIVNDFQKGDIAEGYSVSREKKESFPLTVTSAQKNPTAFYLCASTSGVTLTGELFFGEGSRLTVL.

This sequence joins TRBV10-2 and TRBJ1-1; no clear D. CDR3 size: 11 residues. Per germline, CDR1 WSHSY and CDR2 SAAADI. Between the trimmed V and J ends, which lost 6 bases and 8 bases, there was a span of 10 bases. The CDR3 here is CASRYSSEAFF. CDR3 DNA: TGCGCCAGCAGATACAGTTCCGAAGCTTTCTTT.

Turning to this clone: The sample contains more than one DNA sequence encoding this CDR3. The rearrangement uses TRBV18 and TRBJ2-7, with 9 nucleotides matching TRBD2. The CDR3 runs 14 residues. The J segment lost 0 bases and the V segment lost 6 bases, leaving 3 bases of the junction unmatched. Germline CDR1 KGHSH, CDR2 LQKENI. Here the CDR3 DNA reads TGTGCCAGCTCTCCGGGACTAGCCTCCTACGAGCAGTACTTC. It is translated as CASSPGLASYEQYF. Complete variable domain (other parts from reference TRBV18 and TRBJ2-7): NAGVMQNPRHLVRRRGQEARLRCSPMKGHSHVYWYRQLPEEGLKFMVYLQKENIIDESGMPKERFSAEFPKEGPSILRIQQVVRGDSAAYFCASSPGLASYEQYFGPGTRLTVT.

V and J are TRBV15 and TRBJ1-1; D not certain. The CDR3 sequence is 16 residues long. The germline V gene has CDR1 LNHNV and CDR2 YYDKDF (reference sequence). Trimming stripped 0 bases from V and 5 bases from J, with 16 bases between. The CDR3 bases are TGTGCCACCAGCAGAGATCCCTCGTTTGACGGGACTGAAGCTTTCTTT. Translated, it gives CATSRDPSFDGTEAFF.

The chain is built from TRBV5-1 and TRBJ1-1; D is unclear. The CDR3 consists of 15 residues. The germline V gene has CDR1 SGHRS and CDR2 YFSETQ. Trimming removed 0 bases from V and 5 bases from J, with 14 bases in between. In DNA form, the CDR3 reads TGCGCCAGCAGCTTGGGACGAGGAAAAAGGACTGAAGCTTTCTTT. This sequence encodes CASSLGRGKRTEAFF. Using reference TRBV5-1 and TRBJ1-1 for the parts outside the CDR3, the full variable domain is KAGVTQTPRYLIKTRGQQVTLSCSPISGHRSVSWYQQTPGQGLQFLFEYFSETQRNKGNFPGRFSGRQFSNSRSEMNVSTLELGDSALYLCASSLGRGKRTEAFFGQGTRLTVV.

The V and J genes are TRBV5-1 and TRBJ2-1, with D possibly being TRBD2 (6 bases). CDR1 and CDR2 from the germline V gene are SGHRS and YFSETQ. Trimming pared 4 bases from V and 13 bases from J, leaving 18 bases between. CDR3 length: 13 residues. CDR3 sequence reads: CASSRTGTSEQFF. Written as DNA, the CDR3 is TGCGCCAGCAGCAGAACTGGGACTTCGGAACAGTTCTTC.

CDR3 residues: CASSQGDRSKLETQYF. CDR3 coding DNA: TGTGCCAGCAGCCAGGGGGACAGGTCTAAGTTGGAGACCCAGTACTTC. The chain combines TRBV14 with TRBJ2-5, with TRBD1 matching 8 bases. After removal of 3 bases from V and 5 bases from J, the junction contained 11 bases not matched to a gene. The germline V gene has CDR1 SGHDN and CDR2 FVKESK. The CDR3 is 16 amino acids.